Listed here are 28 T cell receptor beta chains from one sample, sequenced in a study of T cell responses to AZD1222 COVID-19 vaccine (dated by TCRdb to about 2021). Interpreted using the paper, the time point label stands for: baseline before first vaccination. Libraries were constructed by the immunoSEQ multiplex PCR assay. This is the immuneACCESS table as TCRdb keeps it, with only in-frame sequences that have V and J called. A part of the clones is gone; compared with another copy, unresolved V genes explain less than half, and the rest is unexplained. The table for this sample lists about 55,000 clones; 65% to 85% of them were counted only once. The top ten hold 25% to 30% of the sample. The sequenced sample was peripheral blood, obtained on day 0 of AZD1222 vaccination. Every receptor here comes from an adult in good health.

The chain couples TRBV6-2 or TRBV6-3 to TRBJ2-7; 8 bases agree with TRBD2. Trimming cost V 2 bases and J 4 bases; bases outside gene matches: 19. The CDR3 loop spans 19 amino acids. CDR1 MNHEY and CDR2 SVGEGT come from the germline V gene. This chain's CDR3 is CASSYPAGRRLAREYEQYF. The CDR3 nucleotides read TGTGCCAGCAGTTACCCGGCTGGGAGACGACTAGCGCGGGAATACGAGCAGTACTTC.

In this sample, this clone turned up a few times. The chain joins TRBV10-3 to TRBJ1-6; D may be TRBD1 (6 bases). The CDR3 runs to 14 residues. Trimming removed 10 bases from V and 5 bases from J, with 15 bases in between. The germline CDR1 and CDR2 sequences are ENHRY and SYGVKD. The CDR3 bases are TGTGCCACTCGGAGGCCAGGGGATAATTCACCCCTCCACTTT. It encodes CATRRPGDNSPLHF.

This clone is deemed hyperexpanded. Additional DNA sequences in this sample encode the identical CDR3. This chain joins TRBV19 and TRBJ2-5, with D uncertain. Germline CDR1 reads LNHDA; CDR2 reads SQIVND (reference sequence). Trimming left V 1 base short and J 5 bases short, with 5 bases between. The CDR3 length is 12 residues. The CDR3 DNA follows: TGTGCCAGTAGTATAGGAAGGGAGACCCAGTACTTC. As protein: CASSIGRETQYF.

The CDR3 here is CASSLRGQEHGYTF. The CDR3 nucleotides are TGTGCCAGCAGTTTACGGGGACAGGAGCATGGCTACACCTTC. The genes are TRBV28 and TRBJ1-2; 8 bases fit TRBD1. The V gene end was trimmed by 2 bases and the J gene end by 6 bases; junction bases not matched to a gene: 5. The germline gives CDR1 MDHEN, CDR2 SYDVKM. This CDR3 comprises 14 residues.

The chain is built from TRBV13 and TRBJ2-7; no definite D call. Germline V gene sequence: CDR1 PRHDT, CDR2 FYEKMQ (reference sequence). CDR3 size: 13 residues. Trimming left V 6 bases short and J 3 bases short, with 12 bases between. In DNA, the CDR3 is TGTGCCAGCAGTTCTAATTATGGCTACGAGCAGTACTTC. Protein product: CASSSNYGYEQYF.

This CDR3 reads CASSRATNEKLFF. CDR3 DNA sequence: TGCGCCAGCTCGAGGGCAACTAATGAAAAACTGTTTTTT. V usage is TRBV5-1 and J usage is TRBJ1-4; no definite D call. The CDR3 loop spans 13 amino acids. With 7 bases removed from V and 0 bases from J, the gap between germline ends came to 7 bases. Germline CDR1 reads SGHRS; CDR2 reads YFSETQ.

V usage is TRBV6-2 or TRBV6-3 and J usage is TRBJ2-3, with 9 nucleotides matching TRBD2. V was pared by 2 bases and J by 2 bases, with 8 bases of the junction left unmatched. The CDR3 runs to 17 residues. Germline values: CDR1 MNHEY, CDR2 SVGEGT. CDR3: CASSYPASGASTDTQYF. In DNA, the CDR3 is TGTGCCAGCAGTTACCCGGCTAGCGGGGCCTCCACAGATACGCAGTATTTT.

The J gene is TRBJ1-1, the V gene TRBV11-2, with D unresolved. The CDR3 runs 15 residues. Trimming shortened V by 1 base and J by 1 base, and 10 bases separated the two germline ends. Germline V lookup: CDR1 SGHAT, CDR2 FQNNGV. The CDR3 DNA reads TGTGCCAGCAGCTTAGTAAACAGTGGGAACACTGAAGCTTTCTTT. It is translated as CASSLVNSGNTEAFF.

The V call is TRBV9, the J call TRBJ1-1; D is uncertain. V was trimmed by 6 bases and J by 0 bases, leaving 12 bases between them. The length of the CDR3 is 14 residues. Germline assignment: CDR1 SGDLS and CDR2 YYNGEE. CDR3 sequence reads: CASTGIQLNTEAFF. The DNA for the CDR3 is TGTGCCAGCACCGGAATCCAGCTGAACACTGAAGCTTTCTTT.

The J gene is TRBJ1-5, the V gene TRBV6-5, with 7 bases matching TRBD1. V dropped 6 bases and J dropped 2; count of bases not matched to a gene: 4. Germline values: CDR1 MNHEY, CDR2 SVGAGI. The CDR3 extends over 14 amino acids. In DNA form, the CDR3 reads TGTGCCAGCAGCCCCGACAGGGGCAATCAGCCCCAGCATTTT. Translation: CASSPDRGNQPQHF.

This chain joins TRBV19 and TRBJ1-1; 7 bases map to TRBD1. V shed 5 bases and J 5 bases; nucleotides not matched to a gene: 11. Germline CDR1 is LNHDA and CDR2 is SQIVND (reference sequence). The CDR3 contains 15 residues. The CDR3 DNA reads TGTGCCAGTAGTTCCCCCGGGAGGGGGCCGACTGAAGCTTTCTTT. Encoded protein: CASSSPGRGPTEAFF.

This clone was found a few times. V and J are TRBV9 and TRBJ2-1; 10 nucleotides agree with TRBD2. Germline trimming cut 1 base from V and 4 bases from J; bases unmatched to any gene: 5. This CDR3 is 16 amino acids long. Germline V gene sequence: CDR1 SGDLS, CDR2 YYNGEE. This CDR3 reads CASSVTLAGAYNEQFF. The CDR3 coding sequence is TGTGCCAGCAGCGTAACTCTAGCGGGAGCTTACAATGAGCAGTTCTTC.

The chain is built from TRBV10-2 and TRBJ2-1; no definite D call. CDR3 length equals 15 residues. Germline V gives CDR1 WSHSY, CDR2 SAAADI. V was clipped by 2 bases and J by 4 bases, with 12 bases between them. CDR3 nucleotides: TGCGCCAGCAGTGAGCCGGCTAGATATTACAATGAGCAGTTCTTC. It specifies CASSEPARYYNEQFF.

In regard to this clone: This same CDR3 is encoded by further DNA sequences in the sample. The chain is built from TRBV30 and TRBJ1-3; D is unclear. The germline V gene has CDR1 GTSNPN and CDR2 SVGIG (reference sequence). Deletions cut 0 bases from V and 3 bases from J, with 9 bases between. The CDR3 has 14 amino acids. The CDR3 region is CAWSVRGSGNTIYF. CDR3 DNA sequence: TGTGCCTGGAGTGTACGGGGAAGTGGAAACACCATATATTTT.

The rearrangement joins TRBV2 to TRBJ2-1; D ambiguous. The CDR3 has 11 residues. CDR1 and CDR2 (germline): SNHLY, FYNNEI. The ends were cut back, 1 base at V and 8 bases at J, with 3 bases in the middle. CDR3 in amino acids: CASSEVYEQFF. Here the CDR3 DNA reads TGTGCCAGCAGTGAAGTATATGAGCAGTTCTTC. The variable domain in full, with the rest retrieved from reference TRBV2 and TRBJ2-1, is EPEVTQTPSHQVTQMGQEVILRCVPISNHLYFYWYRQILGQKVEFLVSFYNNEISEKSEIFDDQFSVERPDGSNFTLKIRSTKLEDSAMYFCASSEVYEQFFGPGTRLTVL.

In regard to this clone: Compared with germline, one end of the junction differs, possibly owing to a read error. This chain links TRBV9 with TRBJ1-3; possible D gene TRBD1, 6 bases. The CDR3 totals 14 residues. Germline CDR1 SGDLS, CDR2 YYNGEE. Here the CDR3 DNA reads TGTGCCAGCAGCGCCCACAGGGCTGGAAGCACCATATATTTT. It codes for CASSAHRAGSTIYF.

This clone has just one count. The rearrangement joins TRBV24-1 to TRBJ1-1; D remains unclear. Looked up from germline, CDR1 is KGHDR and CDR2 is SFDVKD. Trimming cost V 7 bases and J 1 base, with 9 bases left between them. CDR3 length equals 13 residues. CDR3 sequence (DNA): TGTGCCACCAGGCGTACTCAGAACACTGAAGCTTTCTTT. Translation gives CATRRTQNTEAFF.

Concerning this clone itself: This likely traces to a read error, being one base from a far larger clone. The chain joins TRBV7-2 to TRBJ2-7; no clear D. V lost 5 bases to trimming and J lost 3 bases, with 8 bases between them. This CDR3 has 12 amino acids. CDR1 is SGHTA, CDR2 FQGNSA, per germline. The DNA for the CDR3 is TGTGCCAGCAGCGTATCTAGCTACGAGCAGTACTTC. Protein sequence: CASSVSSYEQYF. The whole variable domain, remainder taken from reference TRBV7-2 and TRBJ2-7, is GAGVSQSPSNKVTEKGKDVELRCDPISGHTALYWYRQSLGQGLEFLIYFQGNSAPDKSGLPSDRFSAERTGGSVSTLTIQRTQQEDSAVYLCASSVSSYEQYFGPGTRLTVT.

The chain carries TRBV9 and TRBJ2-7; 14 bases are a match to TRBD2. Germline loops: CDR1 SGDLS, CDR2 YYNGEE. CDR3 length: 15 residues. V shed 3 bases and J 3 bases; nucleotides not matched to a gene: 2. The CDR3, as DNA: TGTGCCAGCAGCGAGGGACTAGCGGGAGTCTACGAGCAGTACTTC. The encoded protein is CASSEGLAGVYEQYF.

This sequence joins TRBV19 and TRBJ2-7, with D perhaps TRBD1 (6 bases). The V gene's germline CDR1 is LNHDA and CDR2 SQIVND (reference sequence). CDR3 length equals 16 residues. Trimming removed 2 bases from V and 5 bases from J, with 19 bases in between. CDR3 sequence: CASSISRTARPNEQYF. CDR3 sequence (DNA): TGTGCCAGTAGTATATCACGGACAGCCCGTCCGAACGAGCAGTACTTC. Supplemented by reference TRBV19 and TRBJ2-7, the full variable domain reads DGGITQSPKYLFRKEGQNVTLSCEQNLNHDAMYWYRQDPGQGLRLIYYSQIVNDFQKGDIAEGYSVSREKKESFPLTVTSAQKNPTAFYLCASSISRTARPNEQYFGPGTRLTVT.

The chain uses TRBV27 and TRBJ1-1, with D tentatively TRBD1 (5 bases). The CDR3 is 14 amino acids. V lost 6 bases to trimming and J lost 2 bases, with 13 bases between them. The V gene's germline CDR1 is MNHEY and CDR2 SMNVEV (reference sequence). This CDR3 is CASSSDSTNTEAFF. CDR3 nucleotides: TGTGCCAGCAGCTCAGACAGTACCAACACTGAAGCTTTCTTT.

This clone was counted a single time. The chain is built from TRBV5-1 and TRBJ2-3, with D unclear. V was trimmed by 6 bases and J by 0 bases, leaving 23 bases between them. Germline assignment: CDR1 SGHRS and CDR2 YFSETQ. The length of the CDR3 is 18 residues. The CDR3 sequence is CASTSAPYMSSSTDTQYF. The CDR3 DNA is TGCGCCAGCACTTCGGCCCCCTACATGAGTTCTAGCACAGATACGCAGTATTTT.

V and J are TRBV6-2 or TRBV6-3 and TRBJ2-1; D is unresolved. The germline V gene has CDR1 MNHEY and CDR2 SVGEGT. This CDR3 comprises 16 residues. V was shortened by 0 bases and J by 0 bases, with 9 bases between the two germline ends. CDR3 DNA: TGTGCCAGCAGTTACTCGGCGGATAGCTCCTACAATGAGCAGTTCTTC. Its protein product is CASSYSADSSYNEQFF.

The chain couples TRBV7-8 to TRBJ2-3, with D perhaps assigned TRBD1 or TRBD2 (5 bases each). Looked up from germline, CDR1 is SGHVS and CDR2 is FQNEAQ. Trimming stripped 3 bases from V and 2 bases from J, with 12 bases between. CDR3 length: 15 amino acids. The CDR3 region has the DNA TGTGCCAGCAGCTTTCGGGGCCTTCACACAGATACGCAGTATTTT. Encoded protein: CASSFRGLHTDTQYF.

The genes are TRBV18 and TRBJ1-1; 7 bases match TRBD1. Trimming at V came to 5 bases and at J to 1 base, leaving 7 bases not matched to a gene. The germline gives CDR1 KGHSH, CDR2 LQKENI. The CDR3 has 15 amino acids. The DNA of the CDR3 is TGTGCCAGCTCAAGTAAGACAGGGAAGAACACTGAAGCTTTCTTT. Translation gives CASSSKTGKNTEAFF.

This chain joins TRBV5-8 and TRBJ2-1; D is undetermined. The CDR3 spans 13 residues. V lost 7 bases to trimming and J lost 1 base, with 9 bases between them. In germline, CDR1 is SGHTS, CDR2 YDEGEE. The CDR3 nucleotides are TGTGCCAGCTCCCGTGCATCCTACAATGAGCAGTTCTTC. Residues: CASSRASYNEQFF.

This clone appeared a few times. The chain couples TRBV27 to TRBJ1-5; 7 positions match TRBD1. Germline V CDR1 and CDR2: MNHEY, SMNVEV (reference sequence). V was pared by 2 bases and J by 3 bases, with 19 bases of the junction left unmatched. This CDR3 region has 20 residues. CDR3 residues: CASSLSLSTPGQSINQPQHF. CDR3 sequence (DNA): TGTGCCAGCAGTTTAAGCCTCAGCACCCCGGGACAGAGTATCAATCAGCCCCAGCATTTT.

Notes on this clone: The junction shows a germline mismatch at one end, possibly a read error. The chain links TRBV3-1 (or the pseudogene TRBV3-2) to TRBJ2-7, with 10 bases identical to TRBD2. Germline V gives CDR1 LGHDT, CDR2 YNNKEL (reference sequence). The CDR3 has 17 amino acids. CDR3 region: CASSQDGVAGGSDEQYF. Here the CDR3 DNA reads TGTGCCAGCAGCCAAGATGGGGTAGCGGGAGGCTCCGACGAGCAGTACTTC.